The 25 T cell receptor beta chains in this list originate from one sample, sequenced in a study of blood T cell repertoires in COVID-19. Here immunoSEQ multiplex PCR was the method, and the copy in TCRdb shows in-frame clones only, minus some. This table holds about 250,000 clones, around 88% found once. The specimen sequenced was peripheral blood. The receptors come from a man of 80 years or more with acute or convalescent COVID-19.

This clone appeared a single time. The V call is TRBV7-6, the J call TRBJ1-4; TRBD1 agrees at 8 bases. The CDR3 runs 15 residues. Germline-derived CDR1 and CDR2 are SGHVS and FNYEAQ. The junction had 4 bases not matched to a gene; V was cut back by 5 bases and J by 2 bases. For the CDR3, the DNA is TGTGCCAGCAGCCCAAGGACAGGGACTAATGAAAAACTGTTTTTT. Translated: CASSPRTGTNEKLFF. The full variable domain, completed using reference TRBV7-6 and TRBJ1-4, is GAGVSQSPRYKVTKRGQDVALRCDPISGHVSLYWYRQALGQGPEFLTYFNYEAQQDKSGLPNDRFSAERPEGSISTLTIQRTEQRDSAMYRCASSPRTGTNEKLFFGSGTQLSVL.

This clone was seen once. The CDR3: CASSNRLVEQYF. CDR3 sequence (DNA): TGTGCCAGCAGTAACCGACTAGTCGAGCAGTACTTC. This chain uses TRBV6-2 or TRBV6-3 with TRBJ2-7, with a weak D call TRBD2 (6 bases). The CDR3 is 12 residues long. Germline CDR1 is MNHEY and CDR2 is SVGEGT. V was cut by 5 bases and J by 6 bases, with 11 bases left in between.

This clone has a single count. The rearrangement uses TRBV7-2 and TRBJ1-5; the D gene is possibly TRBD1 (6 bases). There are 15 residues in the CDR3. Germline-derived CDR1 and CDR2 are SGHTA and FQGNSA. V was trimmed by 3 bases and J by 2 bases, leaving 11 bases between them. The CDR3 is CASSLGPGGNQPQHF. CDR3 coding DNA: TGTGCCAGCAGCTTGGGGCCAGGGGGCAATCAGCCCCAGCATTTT.

The chain employs TRBV5-1 and TRBJ2-5; maybe TRBD2 (7 bases). The CDR3 length is 16 residues. Per the germline V gene, CDR1 is SGHRS and CDR2 is YFSETQ. Trimming cost V 2 bases and J 1 base, with 15 bases left between them. The CDR3 DNA is TGCGCCAGCAGCTTATCAGGGGAGGGAGGCCAAGAGACCCAGTACTTC. Its translation: CASSLSGEGGQETQYF.

The rearrangement uses TRBV28 and TRBJ1-4; TRBD1 is a possible D gene (6 bases). CDR1 is MDHEN and CDR2 is SYDVKM in the germline V gene. The CDR3 loop spans 15 amino acids. The ends were cut back, 1 base at V and 12 bases at J, with 18 bases in the middle. CDR3 DNA sequence: TGTGCCAGCAGTTTATCACAGGGAGGGAGGAGGGAACTGTTTTTT. This encodes CASSLSQGGRRELFF.

In this sample, this clone turned up once. The chain has TRBV5-5 and TRBJ1-3; unclear D gene. The CDR3 sequence is 16 residues long. The germline V and J ends were trimmed by 0 bases and 0 bases, with 10 bases remaining between them. CDR1 SGHKS and CDR2 YYEKEE come from the germline V gene (reference sequence). The CDR3 spells CASSLALTPSGNTIYF. The CDR3 DNA sequence: TGTGCCAGCAGCTTGGCCTTGACACCCTCTGGAAACACCATATATTTT. Complete variable domain (other parts from reference TRBV5-5 and TRBJ1-3): DAGVTQSPTHLIKTRGQQVTLRCSPISGHKSVSWYQQVLGQGPQFIFQYYEKEERGRGNFPDRFSARQFPNYSSELNVNALLLGDSALYLCASSLALTPSGNTIYFGEGSWLTVV.

V usage is TRBV19 and J usage is TRBJ1-5, with 11 bases lining up with TRBD1. CDR1 and CDR2 (germline): LNHDA, SQIVND (reference sequence). Trimming removed 5 bases from V and 1 base from J; junction bases left unmatched: 1. The CDR3 has 15 amino acids. The DNA of the CDR3 is TGTGCCAGTAGTGGGACAGGGGGAAGCAATCAGCCCCAGCATTTT. Encoded protein: CASSGTGGSNQPQHF.

The genes are TRBV5-1 and TRBJ2-7, with 8 bases aligning to TRBD1. Germline CDR1 reads SGHRS; CDR2 reads YFSETQ. Germline trimming cut 4 bases from V and 3 bases from J; bases unmatched to any gene: 9. CDR3 length: 15 residues. CDR3 nucleotides: TGCGCCAGCAGCCCGGGGACAGGAGGCTTCTACGAGCAGTACTTC. Translated: CASSPGTGGFYEQYF.

The rearrangement links TRBV19 to TRBJ1-2; the match to TRBD1 covers 7 bases. In germline, CDR1 is LNHDA, CDR2 SQIVND (reference sequence). The CDR3 covers 13 residues. The trim removed 3 bases at V and 4 bases at J, leaving 2 bases unmatched. This CDR3 is CASSMGQSYGYTF. The CDR3, as DNA: TGTGCCAGTAGTATGGGACAGTCCTATGGCTACACCTTC. The whole variable domain, remainder taken from reference TRBV19 and TRBJ1-2, is DGGITQSPKYLFRKEGQNVTLSCEQNLNHDAMYWYRQDPGQGLRLIYYSQIVNDFQKGDIAEGYSVSREKKESFPLTVTSAQKNPTAFYLCASSMGQSYGYTFGSGTRLTVV.

This chain links TRBV6-2 or TRBV6-3 with TRBJ2-7; D may be TRBD1 (6 bases). Germline V lookup: CDR1 MNHEY, CDR2 SVGEGT. This CDR3 region has 15 residues. V lost 4 bases to trimming and J lost 3 bases, with 16 bases between them. As DNA, the CDR3 is TGTGCCAGCAGTTGGGGGCCGCAGCCCCTCTACGAGCAGTACTTC. Translating gives CASSWGPQPLYEQYF.

The chain carries TRBV6-6 and TRBJ1-3; 10 nucleotides agree with TRBD1. Looked up from germline, CDR1 is MNHNY and CDR2 is SVGAGI (reference sequence). V shed 5 bases, J shed 2 bases, and the junction held 12 bases outside the gene matches. This CDR3 is built from 18 residues. CDR3 nucleotides: TGTGCCAGCAGTCCCTATTTGTTTGGGACAGGGGCTGGAAACACCATATATTTT. Encoded protein: CASSPYLFGTGAGNTIYF.

The V call is TRBV7-8, the J call TRBJ2-3; 11 bases map to TRBD2. Germline V lookup: CDR1 SGHVS, CDR2 FQNEAQ. The CDR3 spans 18 residues. After removal of 5 bases from V and 0 bases from J, the junction contained 10 bases not matched to a gene. CDR3 nucleotides: TGTGCCAGCAGCCGACCCGGGACTAGCGGAGCTAGCACAGATACGCAGTATTTT. This translates into CASSRPGTSGASTDTQYF.

The chain links TRBV6-2 or TRBV6-3 to TRBJ1-5; D might be TRBD1 (6 bases). The CDR3 runs 14 residues. V was pared by 4 bases and J by 7 bases, with 14 bases between. The germline CDR1 and CDR2 sequences are MNHEY and SVGEGT. The CDR3 DNA reads as TGTGCCAGCAGTTTTACAGGGCAGGGACAGCCCCAGCATTTT. As protein: CASSFTGQGQPQHF.

CDR3 sequence: CASSETSGRETQYF. The CDR3 region has the DNA TGTGCCAGCAGTGAAACTAGCGGGCGGGAGACCCAGTACTTC. V usage is TRBV2 and J usage is TRBJ2-5; 9 bases agree with TRBD2. The V segment lost 2 bases and the J segment 5 bases; nucleotides outside the gene matches: 3. Germline V lookup: CDR1 SNHLY, CDR2 FYNNEI. This CDR3 region has 14 residues.

The V gene is TRBV21-1, the J gene TRBJ1-5. TRBV21-1 corresponds to a pseudogene. The CDR3 loop spans 15 amino acids. This chain's CDR3 is CASSKPADSNQPQHF. Here the CDR3 DNA reads TGTGCCAGCAGCAAACCCGCGGATAGCAATCAGCCCCAGCATTTT.

CDR3 DNA sequence: TGCGCCAGCAGCTTGAAGATCACCGGCGGCTCCTACGAGCAGTACTTC. The encoded protein is CASSLKITGGSYEQYF. The chain has TRBV5-1 and TRBJ2-7; D is uncertain. CDR1 is SGHRS and CDR2 is YFSETQ in the germline V gene. With 1 base removed from V and 0 bases from J, the gap between germline ends came to 14 bases. The CDR3 extends over 16 amino acids.

This sequence joins TRBV4-1 and TRBJ2-7; 8 bases agree with TRBD1. The J segment lost 6 bases and the V segment lost 2 bases, leaving 6 bases of the junction unmatched. This CDR3 is 14 amino acids long. Germline-derived CDR1 and CDR2 are MGHRA and YSYEKL. As DNA, the CDR3 is TGCGCCAGCAGCCAAATGACAGGGGCGGGCGAGCAGTACTTC. Translation gives CASSQMTGAGEQYF.

On this clone: Other DNA sequences from this sample encode an identical CDR3 as well. The chain recombines TRBV2 with TRBJ2-5; 8 bases map to TRBD1. V shed 8 bases and J 7 bases; nucleotides not matched to a gene: 9. The CDR3 covers 13 residues. Germline V gene sequence: CDR1 SNHLY, CDR2 FYNNEI. CDR3 residues: CASRDRPTGTQYF. CDR3 coding DNA: TGTGCCAGCCGGGACAGGCCCACTGGGACCCAGTACTTC.

This clone has a single count. The chain recombines TRBV6-2 or TRBV6-3 with TRBJ1-1, with a possible D match to TRBD1 (5 bases). Trimming stripped 2 bases from V and 4 bases from J, with 8 bases between. Germline V CDR1 and CDR2: MNHEY, SVGEGT. The CDR3 has 13 amino acids. CDR3 sequence: CASSYPGFTEAFF. DNA for the CDR3: TGTGCCAGCAGTTACCCAGGGTTCACTGAAGCTTTCTTT.

About this clone: Other DNA sequences within the sample encode an identical CDR3. The genes are TRBV5-1 and TRBJ1-4; 9 bases align to TRBD1. The CDR3 contains 14 residues. V shed 2 bases and J 5 bases; nucleotides not matched to a gene: 1. From germline, CDR1 is SGHRS and CDR2 YFSETQ. The chain's CDR3 is CASSLTGGNEKLFF. The CDR3 DNA follows: TGCGCCAGCAGCTTAACAGGGGGCAATGAAAAACTGTTTTTT.

The CDR3 bases are TGTGCCAGTAGTACAGGGGGCAGGAGGGACAATGAGCAGTTCTTC. As protein: CASSTGGRRDNEQFF. V gene TRBV19 combines with J gene TRBJ2-1; 8 positions agree with TRBD1. V shed 4 bases, J shed 5 bases, and the junction held 7 bases outside the gene matches. The CDR3 loop spans 15 amino acids. The germline V gene has CDR1 LNHDA and CDR2 SQIVND (reference sequence).

The gene calls are TRBV5-8 and TRBJ2-1, with TRBD2 matching over 13 bases. From germline, CDR1 is SGHTS and CDR2 YDEGEE. The CDR3 extends over 15 amino acids. Losses at the gene ends were 4 bases for V and 4 bases for J; bases not matched to a gene: 2. The CDR3: CASSAGLAGYNEQFF. DNA of the CDR3: TGTGCCAGCAGCGCGGGACTAGCGGGGTACAATGAGCAGTTCTTC.

This clone was seen just once. DNA for the CDR3: TGTGCCATCAGTCAAGGACAGGGCGGGCAGCCCCAGCATTTT. Amino acid sequence: CAISQGQGGQPQHF. The chain employs TRBV10-3 and TRBJ1-5; 8 bases match TRBD1. J gave up 7 bases and V 5 bases, and 7 bases lay outside the gene matches. This CDR3 has 14 amino acids. CDR1 and CDR2 from the germline V gene are ENHRY and SYGVKD.

The chain joins TRBV7-2 to TRBJ2-3; TRBD2 aligns across 7 bases. The CDR3 loop spans 15 amino acids. Trimming at V came to 3 bases and at J to 3 bases, leaving 6 bases not matched to a gene. Germline CDR1 reads SGHTA; CDR2 reads FQGNSA. The CDR3 here is CASSFQRGQTDTQYF. DNA of the CDR3: TGTGCCAGCAGCTTCCAGCGGGGTCAAACAGATACGCAGTATTTT.

The chain links TRBV5-4 to TRBJ2-5; maybe TRBD2 (5 bases). Germline-derived CDR1 and CDR2 are SGHNT and YYREEE (reference sequence). The CDR3 covers 16 residues. V was trimmed by 4 bases and J by 3 bases, leaving 19 bases between them. CDR3 DNA: TGTGCCAGCAGCCGAGGGATTACGTGGCAGGAAGAGACCCAGTACTTC. It specifies CASSRGITWQEETQYF.